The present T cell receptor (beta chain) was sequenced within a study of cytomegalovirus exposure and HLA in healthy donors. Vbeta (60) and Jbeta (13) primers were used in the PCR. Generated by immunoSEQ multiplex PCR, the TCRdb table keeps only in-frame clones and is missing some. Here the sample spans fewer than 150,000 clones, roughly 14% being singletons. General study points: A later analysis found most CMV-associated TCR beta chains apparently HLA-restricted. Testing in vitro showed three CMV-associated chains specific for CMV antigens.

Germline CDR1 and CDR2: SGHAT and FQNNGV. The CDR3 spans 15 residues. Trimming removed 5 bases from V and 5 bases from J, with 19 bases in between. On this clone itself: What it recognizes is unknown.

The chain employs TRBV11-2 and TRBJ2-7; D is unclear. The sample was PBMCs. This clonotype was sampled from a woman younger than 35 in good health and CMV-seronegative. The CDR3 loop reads CASSPRLSPQDEQYF. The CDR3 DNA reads TGTGCCAGCAGCCCCCGGTTAAGCCCCCAGGACGAGCAGTACTTC.